Listed below are T cell receptor beta chains from one sample, sequenced in a study of blood T cells in healthy people across ages. TCRdb re-called the 5' RACE reads through MiXCR, storing one row per CDR3 protein. Of 1.5 million to 2 million distinct CDR3 sequences in the sample, roughly 52% were seen once. Sequenced material: blood. These receptors were taken from a woman aged 40 to 50 in good health. CDR3s include the opening cysteine and the closing phenylalanine or tryptophan. D genes are given only for firm matches. Clone size is not always given. Where it is, it says once, few, many or a class for expanded clones.

clone_size: -; j_call: TRBJ1-5; v_call: TRBV10-3; d_call: TRBD1; cdr3_nt: TGTGCCATCGCCGACAGGGACAATCAGCCCCAGCATTTT; cdr3_aa: CAIADRDNQPQHF
clone_size: -; j_call: TRBJ2-3; v_call: TRBV5-1; d_call: TRBD1; cdr3_nt: TGCGCCAGCAGCCAAGACAGGGACGGCCCAGATACGCAGTATTTT; cdr3_aa: CASSQDRDGPDTQYF
clone_size: -; j_call: TRBJ2-1; v_call: TRBV7-9; d_call: TRBD1; cdr3_nt: TGTGCCAGCAGCCAGACAGGGGTAAGGAGCTACAATGAGCAGTTCTTC; cdr3_aa: CASSQTGVRSYNEQFF
clone_size: -; j_call: TRBJ1-6; v_call: TRBV27; d_call: -; cdr3_nt: TGTGCCAGCAGTTTTCAATCGAGGGTGGATTCACCCCTCCACTTT; cdr3_aa: CASSFQSRVDSPLHF
clone_size: -; j_call: TRBJ1-5; v_call: TRBV5-6; d_call: -; cdr3_nt: TGTGCCAGCAGCTTGTATTTTAGCAATCAGCCCCAGCATTTT; cdr3_aa: CASSLYFSNQPQHF
clone_size: -; j_call: TRBJ2-5; v_call: TRBV25-1; d_call: TRBD1; cdr3_nt: TGTGCCAGCAGTGAAAAGGGGGCAAGGAATAGAGAGACCCAGTACTTC; cdr3_aa: CASSEKGARNRETQYF
clone_size: few; j_call: TRBJ2-1; v_call: TRBV5-1; d_call: -; cdr3_nt: TGCGCCAGCAGCTTTGGAATATCGACTGACTACAATGAGCAGTTCTTC; cdr3_aa: CASSFGISTDYNEQFF
clone_size: -; j_call: TRBJ1-4; v_call: TRBV20-1; d_call: -; cdr3_nt: TGCAGTGCAACACGGGGTACTAATGAAAAACTGTTTTTT; cdr3_aa: CSATRGTNEKLFF
clone_size: few; j_call: TRBJ2-3; v_call: TRBV12-3/TRBV12-4; d_call: -; cdr3_nt: TGTGCCAGCAGTTTCCCCGGAGCAGGGTTTGGCACAGATACGCAGTATTTT; cdr3_aa: CASSFPGAGFGTDTQYF
clone_size: -; j_call: TRBJ2-6; v_call: TRBV7-2; d_call: -; cdr3_nt: TGTGCCAGCAGCAGATACCGGGCAGCCGGTTCTGGGGCCAACGTCCTGACTTTC; cdr3_aa: CASSRYRAAGSGANVLTF
clone_size: once; j_call: TRBJ2-5; v_call: TRBV5-1; d_call: TRBD1; cdr3_nt: TGCGCCAGCAGCTCAAGGAATTGGACAGGGAAACTCCAAGAGACCCAGTACTTC; cdr3_aa: CASSSRNWTGKLQETQYF
clone_size: -; j_call: TRBJ2-1; v_call: TRBV3-1; d_call: -; cdr3_nt: TGTGCCAGCAGCCGGAGGATGGGGGGGGGCCCCAATGAGCAGTTCTTC; cdr3_aa: CASSRRMGGGPNEQFF
clone_size: many; j_call: TRBJ2-1; v_call: TRBV29-1; d_call: -; cdr3_nt: TGCAGCGCCGGGGGCAATGAGCAGTTCTTC; cdr3_aa: CSAGGNEQFF
clone_size: -; j_call: TRBJ2-5; v_call: TRBV12-3/TRBV12-4; d_call: -; cdr3_nt: TGTGCCAGCAGTTGGACGGGGTTACGAGAGACCCAGTACTTC; cdr3_aa: CASSWTGLRETQYF
clone_size: -; j_call: TRBJ2-5; v_call: TRBV3-1; d_call: -; cdr3_nt: TGTGCCAGCAGCCCCCCGGATGGGGTCAGAGAGACCCAGTACTTC; cdr3_aa: CASSPPDGVRETQYF
clone_size: -; j_call: TRBJ1-2; v_call: TRBV7-9; d_call: TRBD1; cdr3_nt: TGTGCCAGCAGCTTACTCTCCCCCCTTGCAAGGGGGCAAGATGGCTACACCTTC; cdr3_aa: CASSLLSPLARGQDGYTF
clone_size: -; j_call: TRBJ2-7; v_call: TRBV20-1; d_call: TRBD2; cdr3_nt: TGCAGTGCTAGAGATCCCCGCGGGGGATCCTTCTACGGGCAGTACTTC; cdr3_aa: CSARDPRGGSFYGQYF
clone_size: -; j_call: TRBJ2-1; v_call: TRBV4-2; d_call: -; cdr3_nt: TGTGCCAGCAGCCCAGAGGTGGGGGCCGGAGAGCAGTTCTTC; cdr3_aa: CASSPEVGAGEQFF
clone_size: -; j_call: TRBJ2-6; v_call: TRBV28; d_call: -; cdr3_nt: TGTGCCAGCAGAAGGCCCGGGCCCCAGGACTCTGGGGCCAACGTCCTGACTTTC; cdr3_aa: CASRRPGPQDSGANVLTF
clone_size: -; j_call: TRBJ1-6; v_call: TRBV10-3; d_call: -; cdr3_nt: TGTGCCATCAGTGAGCGAAGGGACCGGGGATATAATTCACCCCTCCACTTT; cdr3_aa: CAISERRDRGYNSPLHF
clone_size: -; j_call: TRBJ2-1; v_call: TRBV24-1; d_call: -; cdr3_nt: TGTGCCACCAGTGATCGGGGGTCCTCCTACAGTGAGCAGTTCTTC; cdr3_aa: CATSDRGSSYSEQFF
clone_size: few; j_call: TRBJ2-4; v_call: TRBV9; d_call: -; cdr3_nt: TGTGCCAGCAGCGTAGGGGTCCCGATTGACGGAAACATTCAGTACTTC; cdr3_aa: CASSVGVPIDGNIQYF
clone_size: -; j_call: TRBJ2-5; v_call: TRBV6-1; d_call: TRBD2; cdr3_nt: TGTGCCAGCAGTTCAGCGGGGAAAGAGACCCAGTACTTC; cdr3_aa: CASSSAGKETQYF
clone_size: -; j_call: TRBJ2-7; v_call: TRBV29-1; d_call: -; cdr3_nt: TGCAGCGTTGAGAACAGGGCCCTTTACAATGAGCAGTACTTC; cdr3_aa: CSVENRALYNEQYF
clone_size: few; j_call: TRBJ1-2; v_call: TRBV20-1; d_call: TRBD1; cdr3_nt: TGCAGTGCGCTCGGGACAGTCTATGGCTACACCTTC; cdr3_aa: CSALGTVYGYTF
clone_size: once; j_call: TRBJ2-1; v_call: TRBV14; d_call: -; cdr3_nt: TGTGCCAGCAGAGGGGGGGCTGAGCAGTTCTTC; cdr3_aa: CASRGGAEQFF
clone_size: few; j_call: TRBJ2-3; v_call: TRBV29-1; d_call: -; cdr3_nt: TGCAGTATGTACACAGATACGCAGTATTTT; cdr3_aa: CSMYTDTQYF
clone_size: -; j_call: TRBJ2-7; v_call: TRBV20-1; d_call: -; cdr3_nt: TGCAGTGCCCCCGGTCGGCGATTTTACAATGAGCAGTACTTC; cdr3_aa: CSAPGRRFYNEQYF
clone_size: few; j_call: TRBJ2-1; v_call: TRBV13; d_call: TRBD2; cdr3_nt: TGTGCCAGCAGCGCTAGTGGGAGGGCCGGGAATGAGCAGTTCTTC; cdr3_aa: CASSASGRAGNEQFF
clone_size: -; j_call: TRBJ2-5; v_call: TRBV10-3; d_call: -; cdr3_nt: TGTGCCATCAGTGAGTCGAGGCAGGGGCAAGAGACCCAGTACTTC; cdr3_aa: CAISESRQGQETQYF
clone_size: few; j_call: TRBJ1-6; v_call: TRBV6-5; d_call: -; cdr3_nt: TGTGCCACTTCAAGGAGGCGTTCACCCCTCCACTTT; cdr3_aa: CATSRRRSPLHF
clone_size: -; j_call: TRBJ2-1; v_call: TRBV3-1; d_call: TRBD2; cdr3_nt: TGTGCCAGCAGCCCAGGACTAGCGGGGGAAGCCTACAATGAGCAGTTCTTC; cdr3_aa: CASSPGLAGEAYNEQFF
clone_size: few; j_call: TRBJ2-7; v_call: TRBV4-1; d_call: -; cdr3_nt: TGCGCCAGCAGCCAAGAAGGGGGGCGCCACTACGAGCAGTACTTC; cdr3_aa: CASSQEGGRHYEQYF
clone_size: -; j_call: TRBJ1-4; v_call: TRBV4-2; d_call: -; cdr3_nt: TGTGCCAGCAGCCAAGGATCCGGTTTCGCAACTAATGAAAAACTGTTTTTT; cdr3_aa: CASSQGSGFATNEKLFF
clone_size: -; j_call: TRBJ2-1; v_call: TRBV10-2; d_call: -; cdr3_nt: TGCGCCAGCAGTGAGTTTGTGGGGACCAATGAGCAGTTCTTC; cdr3_aa: CASSEFVGTNEQFF
clone_size: few; j_call: TRBJ2-7; v_call: TRBV11-2; d_call: TRBD1; cdr3_nt: TGTGCCAGCAGCTCAGGGGGTCGACCCTGCGAGCAGTACTTC; cdr3_aa: CASSSGGRPCEQYF
clone_size: -; j_call: TRBJ2-3; v_call: TRBV7-2; d_call: TRBD2; cdr3_nt: TGTGCCAGCAGCTCCCCGGGACTAGCGGGGGGTAATACGCAGTATTTT; cdr3_aa: CASSSPGLAGGNTQYF
clone_size: -; j_call: TRBJ2-2; v_call: TRBV27; d_call: TRBD2; cdr3_nt: TGTGCCAGCAGTTCCCCCAGCGGGAGGGGGACCGGGGAGCTGTTTTTT; cdr3_aa: CASSSPSGRGTGELFF
clone_size: few; j_call: TRBJ2-1; v_call: TRBV5-1; d_call: -; cdr3_nt: TGCGCCAGCACACATACGACAGGTGCCAATGAGCAGTTCTTC; cdr3_aa: CASTHTTGANEQFF
clone_size: -; j_call: TRBJ1-2; v_call: TRBV27; d_call: -; cdr3_nt: TGTGCCAGCAGTTTCCTACCCCAAAACTATGGCTACACCTTC; cdr3_aa: CASSFLPQNYGYTF
clone_size: -; j_call: TRBJ2-5; v_call: TRBV6-5; d_call: TRBD2; cdr3_nt: TGTGCCAGCATAGCCGGGACTAGCGGCCAAGAGACCCAGTACTTC; cdr3_aa: CASIAGTSGQETQYF
clone_size: -; j_call: TRBJ2-5; v_call: TRBV7-8; d_call: -; cdr3_nt: TGTGCCAGCAGCTTAGAGTGGTTCGGCGAGACCCAGTACTTC; cdr3_aa: CASSLEWFGETQYF
clone_size: few; j_call: TRBJ1-4; v_call: TRBV20-1; d_call: -; cdr3_nt: TGCAGTGCTAGTCCCTTGCCAGGGGAAAAACTGTTTTTT; cdr3_aa: CSASPLPGEKLFF